These 29 T cell receptor beta chains were sequenced from one sample in a study of blood T cells in healthy people across ages. A sample-barcoded 5' primer and a J-beta primer mix were used in a second PCR of about 7 to 12 cycles. TCRdb re-derived calls from the 5' RACE reads in MiXCR, one entry per CDR3 protein. This sample has 1.5 million or so distinct CDR3 sequences, with about 45% found just once. The sample taken for sequencing was blood. The source is a woman aged 18-30 years in good health.

This chain connects TRBV6-5 to TRBJ1-1; D uncertain. The CDR3 contains 14 residues. The ends were cut back, 0 bases at V and 4 bases at J, with 9 bases in the middle. Germline V gives CDR1 MNHEY, CDR2 SVGAGI. CDR3 loop: CASSYSPAGTEAFF. CDR3 DNA: TGTGCCAGCAGTTACTCTCCGGCAGGCACTGAAGCTTTCTTT.

J is TRBJ1-2 and V is TRBV30; D gene ambiguous. Trimming removed 1 base at V and 2 bases at J, with 8 bases between. This CDR3 comprises 13 residues. Germline V gene lookup returns CDR1 GTSNPN and CDR2 SVGIG (reference sequence). CDR3 nucleotides: TGTGCCTGGAGTGGACATAGAAACTATGGCTACACCTTC. It encodes CAWSGHRNYGYTF.

The V gene is TRBV29-1, the J gene TRBJ2-1; unclear D gene. CDR3 length: 14 residues. From germline, CDR1 is SQVTM and CDR2 ANQGSEA. Trimming cost V 0 bases and J 6 bases, with 12 bases left between them. The CDR3 here is CSVEDPERFNEQFF. For the CDR3, the DNA is TGCAGCGTTGAAGACCCTGAAAGGTTCAATGAGCAGTTCTTC.

The rearrangement joins TRBV5-1 to TRBJ2-6; weak D call: TRBD1 (5 bases). V was cut by 4 bases and J by 1 base, with 15 bases left in between. Germline loops: CDR1 SGHRS, CDR2 YFSETQ. This CDR3 contains 17 residues. DNA for the CDR3: TGCGCCAGCAGCCACACAGGTATACCTTCTGGGGCCAACGTCCTGACTTTC. It specifies CASSHTGIPSGANVLTF. Full variable domain (remainder filled in from reference TRBV5-1 and TRBJ2-6): KAGVTQTPRYLIKTRGQQVTLSCSPISGHRSVSWYQQTPGQGLQFLFEYFSETQRNKGNFPGRFSGRQFSNSRSEMNVSTLELGDSALYLCASSHTGIPSGANVLTFGAGSRLTVL.

Here the CDR3 DNA reads TGTGCCAGCAGCGACAGGGGGGGGTCTGAAGCTTTCTTT. This translates into CASSDRGGSEAFF. This chain links TRBV7-3 with TRBJ1-1; TRBD1 matches at 9 bases. The germline V gene encodes CDR1 SGHTA and CDR2 FQGTGA. This CDR3 comprises 13 residues. The trim removed 5 bases at V and 6 bases at J, leaving 4 bases unmatched.

The chain couples TRBV5-6 to TRBJ1-2; no reliable D call. Trimming pared 4 bases from V and 7 bases from J, leaving 17 bases between. This CDR3 comprises 14 residues. Germline CDR1 and CDR2: SGHDT and YYEEEE. DNA for the CDR3: TGTGCCAGCAGCCCCCTTCTCGCCGTTTCTGGCTACACCTTC. Translating gives CASSPLLAVSGYTF.

The chain couples TRBV7-9 to TRBJ2-3; possibly TRBD2 for D (5 bases). The V gene's germline CDR1 is SEHNR and CDR2 FQNEAQ (reference sequence). Trimming removed 2 bases from V and 3 bases from J, with 12 bases in between. The CDR3 has 15 amino acids. The chain's CDR3 is CASSLMGSETDTQYF. The CDR3 coding sequence is TGTGCCAGCAGCTTAATGGGGAGTGAGACAGATACGCAGTATTTT.

The rearrangement links TRBV5-1 to TRBJ1-1; TRBD1 is a possible D gene (6 bases). Trimming removed 4 bases at V and 5 bases at J, with 21 bases between. The germline gives CDR1 SGHRS, CDR2 YFSETQ. The length of the CDR3 is 16 residues. The CDR3 nucleotides are TGCGCCAGCAGCCGGTCCAACAGGGCCAGGGAAACTGAAGCTTTCTTT. Its protein is CASSRSNRARETEAFF.

This chain connects TRBV7-9 to TRBJ1-2; D is unclear. V dropped 3 bases and J dropped 6 bases, with 5 bases sitting between them. This CDR3 is built from 11 residues. From germline, CDR1 is SEHNR and CDR2 FQNEAQ (reference sequence). CDR3 coding DNA: TGTGCCAGCAGCTTCAGCGATGGCTACACCTTC. Amino acids: CASSFSDGYTF.

The chain recombines TRBV2 with TRBJ2-3, with TRBD1 matching 11 bases. J lost 4 bases, V lost 3 bases, and 6 bases had no gene match. Germline lookup yields CDR1 SNHLY and CDR2 FYNNEI. The CDR3 extends over 16 amino acids. The CDR3 DNA sequence: TGTGCCAGCAGTGAGATCTCGGACAGGGGGCCAGATACGCAGTATTTT. Its protein is CASSEISDRGPDTQYF.

This rearrangement joins TRBV6-6 to TRBJ2-2; no reliable D call. CDR1 and CDR2 (germline): MNHNY, SVGAGI (reference sequence). The CDR3 covers 15 residues. V was cut by 2 bases and J by 2 bases, with 9 bases left in between. The CDR3 reads CASSYTSYNTGELFF. DNA of the CDR3: TGTGCCAGCAGTTACACGAGTTATAACACCGGGGAGCTGTTTTTT.

The sample holds a few counts of this clonotype. The rearrangement links TRBV7-2 to TRBJ2-1; 7 nucleotides line up with TRBD2. CDR3 size: 15 residues. V lost 4 bases and J lost 6; bases outside the gene matches: 9. Germline V lookup: CDR1 SGHTA, CDR2 FQGNSA. Here the CDR3 DNA reads TGTGCCAGCAGCTCTACGGGACTAAATACCAATGAGCAGTTCTTC. Amino acid sequence: CASSSTGLNTNEQFF.

This clonotype has more than one count but fewer than ten. The gene calls are TRBV20-1 and TRBJ2-7; 7 nucleotides match TRBD1. V lost 6 bases, J lost 4 bases, and 9 bases stayed unmatched. CDR1 and CDR2 from the germline V gene are DFQATT and SNEGSKA (reference sequence). The CDR3 runs to 13 residues. CDR3 loop: CSAETGTEYEQYF. The CDR3 coding sequence is TGCAGTGCCGAGACCGGGACAGAATACGAGCAGTACTTC.

This chain's CDR3 is CASSLSSFYGYTF. CDR3 DNA sequence: TGTGCCAGCAGTTTAAGCAGCTTCTATGGCTACACCTTC. This rearrangement joins TRBV12-3 or TRBV12-4 to TRBJ1-2, with D hard to call. The CDR3 runs to 13 residues. V lost 2 bases and J 4 bases, leaving 8 bases between the germline ends.

The CDR3 sequence: CASSGNGNTEAFF. In DNA form, the CDR3 reads TGCGCCAGCAGCGGGAATGGCAACACTGAAGCTTTCTTT. V gene TRBV5-1 combines with J gene TRBJ1-1; D gene uncertain. The V gene's germline CDR1 is SGHRS and CDR2 YFSETQ. CDR3 length equals 13 residues. Trimming took 4 bases from V and 2 from J, leaving 9 bases between them. Using reference TRBV5-1 and TRBJ1-1 for the parts outside the CDR3, the full variable domain is KAGVTQTPRYLIKTRGQQVTLSCSPISGHRSVSWYQQTPGQGLQFLFEYFSETQRNKGNFPGRFSGRQFSNSRSEMNVSTLELGDSALYLCASSGNGNTEAFFGQGTRLTVV.

The chain couples TRBV27 to TRBJ2-1; TRBD2 agrees at 7 bases. The CDR3 is 15 residues long. V lost 8 bases, J lost 4 bases, and 11 bases stayed unmatched. Germline CDR1 MNHEY, CDR2 SMNVEV (reference sequence). The CDR3 DNA follows: TGTGCCAGCGGTCCAGGACTAGAGGTTTACAATGAGCAGTTCTTC. This sequence encodes CASGPGLEVYNEQFF.

The V call is TRBV20-1, the J call TRBJ2-3; D gene unclear. The CDR3 length is 11 residues. V was clipped by 6 bases and J by 4 bases, with 8 bases between them. In germline, CDR1 is DFQATT, CDR2 SNEGSKA (reference sequence). The chain's CDR3 is CSAEVADTQYF. CDR3 DNA: TGCAGTGCCGAGGTGGCAGATACGCAGTATTTT.

The chain is built from TRBV5-6 and TRBJ2-1; no clear D. CDR3 length: 13 amino acids. The V gene lost 0 bases and the J gene lost 4 bases, with 5 bases spanning the gap. Germline values: CDR1 SGHDT, CDR2 YYEEEE. CDR3 region: CASSLAQYNEQFF. CDR3 DNA sequence: TGTGCCAGCAGCTTGGCTCAGTACAATGAGCAGTTCTTC.

Turning to this clonotype: A read error may produce the germline difference seen at one junction end. CDR3 nucleotides: TGTACCAGCAGTTTATACGGTTACAATGAGCAGTTCTTC. Residues: CTSSLYGYNEQFF. V and J are TRBV28 and TRBJ2-1; D gene unclear. The CDR3 length is 13 residues. CDR1 is MDHEN, CDR2 SYDVKM, per germline.

The rearrangement links TRBV10-3 to TRBJ2-1; TRBD2 agrees at 10 bases. CDR1 and CDR2 (germline): ENHRY, SYGVKD. The CDR3 contains 17 residues. With 0 bases clipped from V and 6 bases from J, the junction kept 8 bases outside the gene matches. The CDR3: CAISESLAGDVRNEQFF. CDR3 DNA: TGTGCCATCAGTGAGTCGCTAGCGGGAGACGTGCGCAATGAGCAGTTCTTC.

V is TRBV4-2 and J is TRBJ2-3; D is ambiguous. Germline values: CDR1 LGHNA, CDR2 YNFKEQ. CDR3 length equals 15 residues. Trimming cost V 3 bases and J 1 base, with 11 bases left between them. Here the CDR3 reads CASSQSRSGTDTQYF. The CDR3 nucleotides read TGTGCCAGCAGCCAGAGCCGTTCTGGCACAGATACGCAGTATTTT.

This clonotype was seen only a few times. V and J are TRBV10-3 and TRBJ2-1, with 12 bases matching TRBD2. The CDR3 is 15 residues long. V was clipped by 1 base and J by 8 bases; unmatched bases: 3. Germline V CDR1 and CDR2: ENHRY, SYGVKD. CDR3 residues: CAISELSSGRDEQFF. CDR3 DNA: TGTGCCATCAGTGAGTTATCTAGCGGGAGGGATGAGCAGTTCTTC.

J is TRBJ1-2 and V is TRBV20-1, with D perhaps matching TRBD1 (6 bases). The germline V gene encodes CDR1 DFQATT and CDR2 SNEGSKA (reference sequence). CDR3 length: 12 amino acids. Trimming removed 3 bases from V and 3 bases from J, with 8 bases in between. The CDR3 reads CSASGQYYGYTF. The CDR3 bases are TGCAGTGCTAGTGGACAGTACTATGGCTACACCTTC.

This clonotype was detected only a few times. The V and J genes are TRBV11-2 and TRBJ2-1; D is undetermined. In germline, CDR1 is SGHAT, CDR2 FQNNGV. The CDR3 totals 13 residues. Trimming cost V 8 bases and J 3 bases, with 11 bases left between them. The CDR3 loop is CASLVGRYNEQFF. Here the CDR3 DNA reads TGTGCCAGCCTGGTCGGACGCTACAATGAGCAGTTCTTC.

Only a few counts were recorded for this clonotype. The chain recombines TRBV7-2 with TRBJ2-1; no definite D call. The J call may be in error: the DNA end matches TRBJ2-7 better. Germline V gives CDR1 SGHTA, CDR2 FQGNSA. The CDR3 spans 14 residues. CDR3: CASSFASSYNEQYF. As DNA, the CDR3 is TGTGCCAGCAGCTTTGCGAGCTCCTACAATGAGCAGTACTTC.

The rearrangement joins TRBV6-2 or TRBV6-3 to TRBJ2-7; possible D gene TRBD2, 7 bases. CDR1 and CDR2 (germline): MNHEY, SVGEGT. The length of the CDR3 is 14 residues. Between the trimmed V and J ends, which lost 2 bases and 3 bases, there was a span of 11 bases. The CDR3 region has the DNA TGTGCCAGCAGTTACGAAGGGGGGGTCTACGAGCAGTACTTC. Translation: CASSYEGGVYEQYF.

This clonotype was seen repeatedly, ten times or more. The chain couples TRBV20-1 to TRBJ2-3; 12 nucleotides align to TRBD2. Trimming at V came to 5 bases and at J to 4 bases, leaving 10 bases not matched to a gene. The germline CDR1 and CDR2 sequences are DFQATT and SNEGSKA (reference sequence). The CDR3 has 16 amino acids. The CDR3 region has the DNA TGCAGTGCTCGATTACTAGGACTAGCGGGGTCAGATACGCAGTATTTT. Translated, it gives CSARLLGLAGSDTQYF.

This clonotype was counted a few times. The chain is built from TRBV20-1 and TRBJ1-4, with D maybe TRBD1 (6 bases). Germline CDR1 and CDR2: DFQATT and SNEGSKA (reference sequence). Between the trimmed V and J ends, which lost 5 bases and 0 bases, there was a span of 10 bases. This CDR3 contains 14 residues. CDR3 DNA sequence: TGCAGTGCTCTAAGGGGGGCAACTAATGAAAAACTGTTTTTT. Residues: CSALRGATNEKLFF.

The V call is TRBV5-1, the J call TRBJ2-7; the match to TRBD1 covers 11 bases. After removal of 0 bases from V and 2 bases from J, the junction contained 10 bases not matched to a gene. This CDR3 has 18 residues. The germline CDR1 and CDR2 sequences are SGHRS and YFSETQ. The CDR3 is CASSLAPGQGEITYEQYF. CDR3 nucleotide sequence: TGCGCCAGCAGCTTGGCTCCGGGACAGGGGGAGATAACCTACGAGCAGTACTTC.